This T cell receptor (beta chain) was recovered during a study of cytomegalovirus exposure and HLA in healthy donors. On this clone: Its matching antigen is unknown.

PCR used 60 Vbeta primers and 13 Jbeta primers. TCRdb keeps only in-frame clones here, not all; method: immunoSEQ multiplex PCR. The table records about 170,000 clones, 80% to 90% of them present only once. Points from the study as a whole: The Asian-associated ancestry cluster reportedly had fewer N-insertions than the approximately 650-donor mean in a later analysis.

The clonotype comes from a girl between 10 and 17 years old in good health and CMV-seropositive. Sequenced input: PBMCs.

CDR3 nucleotide sequence: TGTGCCAGCAGCTCAGACTACGGGTTGGGGCAGTTCTTC. Its protein is CASSSDYGLGQFF. The chain links TRBV11-2 to TRBJ2-1, with TRBD2 as a possible D gene (5 bases). This CDR3 is 13 amino acids long. Germline CDR1 is SGHAT and CDR2 is FQNNGV. The germline V and J ends were trimmed by 4 bases and 12 bases, with 16 bases remaining between them.